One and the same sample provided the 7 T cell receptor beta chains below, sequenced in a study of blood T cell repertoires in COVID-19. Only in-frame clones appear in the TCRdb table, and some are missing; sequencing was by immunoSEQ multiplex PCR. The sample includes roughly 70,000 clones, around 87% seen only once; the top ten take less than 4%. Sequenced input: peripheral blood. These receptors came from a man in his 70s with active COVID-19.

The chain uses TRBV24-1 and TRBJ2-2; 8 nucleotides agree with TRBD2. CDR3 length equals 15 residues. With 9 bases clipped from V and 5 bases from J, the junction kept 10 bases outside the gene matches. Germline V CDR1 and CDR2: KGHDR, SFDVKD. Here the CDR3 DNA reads TGTGCCACCGGGGGGGTAGCGGGACGGACCGGGGAGCTGTTTTTT. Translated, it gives CATGGVAGRTGELFF.

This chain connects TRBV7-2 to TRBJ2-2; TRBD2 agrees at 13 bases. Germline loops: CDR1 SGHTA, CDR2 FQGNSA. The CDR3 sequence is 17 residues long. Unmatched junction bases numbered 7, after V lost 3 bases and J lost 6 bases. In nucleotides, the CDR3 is TGTGCCAGCAGCTTGGGATCCGGACTAGCGGGAGCCGGGGAGCTGTTTTTT. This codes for CASSLGSGLAGAGELFF.

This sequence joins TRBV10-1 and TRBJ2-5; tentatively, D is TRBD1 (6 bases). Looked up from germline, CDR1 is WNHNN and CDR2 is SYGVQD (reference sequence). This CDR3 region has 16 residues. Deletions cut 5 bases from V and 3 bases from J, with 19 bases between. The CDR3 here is CASSNLTGGHKETQYF. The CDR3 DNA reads TGCGCCAGCAGTAACCTGACAGGCGGACATAAAGAGACCCAGTACTTC.

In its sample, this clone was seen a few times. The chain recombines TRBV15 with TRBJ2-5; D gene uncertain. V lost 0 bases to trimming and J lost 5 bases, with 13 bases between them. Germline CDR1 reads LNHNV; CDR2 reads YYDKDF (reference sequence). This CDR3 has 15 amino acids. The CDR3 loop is CATSRDGPSLETQYF. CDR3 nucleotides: TGTGCCACCAGCAGAGATGGGCCAAGCTTGGAGACCCAGTACTTC.

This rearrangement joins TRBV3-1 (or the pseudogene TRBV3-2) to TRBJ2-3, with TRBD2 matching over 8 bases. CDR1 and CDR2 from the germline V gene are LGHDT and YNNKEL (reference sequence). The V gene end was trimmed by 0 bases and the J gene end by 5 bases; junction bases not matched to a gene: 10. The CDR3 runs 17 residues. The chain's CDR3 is CASSQDGGRPRGDTQYF. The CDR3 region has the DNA TGTGCCAGCAGCCAAGATGGCGGGAGGCCCAGGGGAGATACGCAGTATTTT.

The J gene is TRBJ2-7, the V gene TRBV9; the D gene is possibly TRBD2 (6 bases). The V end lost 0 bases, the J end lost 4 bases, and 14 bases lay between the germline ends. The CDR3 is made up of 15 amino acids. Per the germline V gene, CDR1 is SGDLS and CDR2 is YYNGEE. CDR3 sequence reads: CASSVAAGGGYEQYF. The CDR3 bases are TGTGCCAGCAGCGTAGCGGCCGGGGGTGGATACGAGCAGTACTTC.

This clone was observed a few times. The CDR3 protein is CASSWGVGNIQYF. CDR3 nucleotide sequence: TGTGCCAGCAGTTGGGGGGTTGGGAACATTCAGTACTTC. The chain employs TRBV12-3 or TRBV12-4 and TRBJ2-4; the D gene is possibly TRBD2 (6 bases). With 4 bases removed from V and 7 bases from J, the gap between germline ends came to 11 bases. This CDR3 has 13 amino acids.